This passage covers 30 T cell receptor beta chains from one sample sequenced in a study of blood T cells in healthy people across ages. Then a second PCR, running about 6 to 12 cycles, was carried out with a sample-barcoded 5' primer and a J-beta primer mix. TCRdb re-called the 5' RACE reads with MiXCR, one entry per CDR3 protein. The data hold 1.5 million to 2 million distinct CDR3 sequences, with about 32% observed a single time. The specimen sequenced was blood. These TCRs come from a woman between 25 and 40 years old in good health.

The chain carries TRBV28 and TRBJ2-3; D may be TRBD1 (5 bases). The length of the CDR3 is 16 residues. The V gene lost 6 bases and the J gene lost 2 bases, with 18 bases spanning the gap. The V gene's germline CDR1 is MDHEN and CDR2 SYDVKM. CDR3 sequence reads: CASRTRWGGLTDTQYF. The CDR3 nucleotides read TGTGCCAGCAGGACCAGGTGGGGCGGCCTCACAGATACGCAGTATTTT.

The chain employs TRBV7-9 and TRBJ2-5; 8 nucleotides line up with TRBD1. This CDR3 contains 15 residues. Germline-derived CDR1 and CDR2 are SEHNR and FQNEAQ (reference sequence). V gave up 5 bases and J gave up 5 bases; unmatched junction bases: 10. The DNA of the CDR3 is TGTGCCAGCAGCCCCGGACAGGGTCCTGCCGAGACCCAGTACTTC. This gives the protein CASSPGQGPAETQYF.

This rearrangement joins TRBV20-1 to TRBJ1-1; D perhaps matches TRBD1 (5 bases). The CDR3 covers 14 residues. CDR1 and CDR2 from the germline V gene are DFQATT and SNEGSKA (reference sequence). Trimming removed 2 bases from V and 1 base from J, with 11 bases in between. CDR3 sequence reads: CSARSADRNTEAFF. The DNA of the CDR3 is TGCAGTGCTAGATCAGCCGACAGGAACACTGAAGCTTTCTTT.

The table lists this clonotype with a few counts. The rearrangement joins TRBV4-1 to TRBJ1-5; possible D gene TRBD1, 6 bases. The V end lost 8 bases, the J end lost 7 bases, and 15 bases lay between the germline ends. The CDR3 runs to 13 residues. The germline CDR1 and CDR2 sequences are MGHRA and YSYEKL. DNA of the CDR3: TGCGCCAGCCGGGCAGGGGTCGGCCAGCCCCAGCATTTT. Translating it yields CASRAGVGQPQHF.

This clonotype was seen repeatedly, ten times or more. The chain combines TRBV6-1 with TRBJ1-6; 10 bases map to TRBD1. With 6 bases clipped from V and 7 bases from J, the junction kept 6 bases outside the gene matches. This CDR3 region has 15 residues. CDR1 and CDR2 (germline): MNHNS, SASEGT. This CDR3 is CASRTGTGENSPLHF. The CDR3 DNA reads as TGTGCCAGCAGGACCGGGACAGGGGAAAATTCACCCCTCCACTTT.

This clonotype was counted only a few times. The chain uses TRBV20-1 and TRBJ2-5; TRBD2 agrees at 16 bases. CDR1 and CDR2 (germline): DFQATT, SNEGSKA (reference sequence). Losses at the gene ends were 5 bases for V and 4 bases for J; bases not matched to a gene: 7. The CDR3 extends over 16 amino acids. The CDR3: CSASGTSGGALETQYF. CDR3 DNA sequence: TGCAGTGCTTCCGGGACTAGCGGGGGGGCCCTAGAGACCCAGTACTTC.

This clonotype was observed a few times. This chain connects TRBV2 to TRBJ2-1, with D possibly being TRBD1 or TRBD2 (6 bases each). The CDR3 is 12 residues long. The ends were cut back, 6 bases at V and 9 bases at J, with 12 bases in the middle. Looked up from germline, CDR1 is SNHLY and CDR2 is FYNNEI. Written as DNA, the CDR3 is TGTGCCAGCAGGGACGGGGGCCTTGAGCAGTTCTTC. Residues: CASRDGGLEQFF. The variable domain in full, completed from reference TRBV2 and TRBJ2-1, reads EPEVTQTPSHQVTQMGQEVILRCVPISNHLYFYWYRQILGQKVEFLVSFYNNEISEKSEIFDDQFSVERPDGSNFTLKIRSTKLEDSAMYFCASRDGGLEQFFGPGTRLTVL.

The rearrangement joins TRBV27 to TRBJ2-1, with D perhaps TRBD2 (6 bases). Trimming shortened V by 6 bases and J by 0 bases, and 18 bases separated the two germline ends. CDR3 length equals 17 residues. Per the germline V gene, CDR1 is MNHEY and CDR2 is SMNVEV (reference sequence). The CDR3 here is CASSPYSGEVSYNEQFF. CDR3 DNA: TGTGCCAGCAGCCCTTATTCGGGAGAAGTCTCCTACAATGAGCAGTTCTTC.

Only a few counts were recorded for this clonotype. Here the CDR3 DNA reads TGTGCCAGCAGCGAAGGGGGGGACATTCTCACAGATACGCAGTATTTT. Its protein product is CASSEGGDILTDTQYF. The rearrangement links TRBV28 to TRBJ2-3; tentatively, D is TRBD2 (7 bases). The germline V and J ends were trimmed by 6 bases and 2 bases, with 18 bases remaining between them. The germline V gene has CDR1 MDHEN and CDR2 SYDVKM. The CDR3 extends over 16 amino acids.

V usage is TRBV20-1 and J usage is TRBJ2-7; D not resolved. The germline V gene encodes CDR1 DFQATT and CDR2 SNEGSKA (reference sequence). The CDR3 extends over 12 amino acids. The V end lost 1 base, the J end lost 3 bases, and 7 bases lay between the germline ends. The DNA for the CDR3 is TGCAGTGCTAGAGGGCCGGACTACGAGCAGTACTTC. This encodes CSARGPDYEQYF.

On this clonotype: Germline is not matched at one junction end, which may reflect a read error. In DNA, the CDR3 is TGTGTCAGCAGTTTGGCCCGACAGGGTATCACTGAAGCTTTCTTT. Its protein product is CVSSLARQGITEAFF. The chain joins TRBV27 to TRBJ1-1; 7 positions match TRBD1. The CDR3 runs 15 residues. CDR1 and CDR2 from the germline V gene are MNHEY and SMNVEV (reference sequence).

On this clonotype: A much more abundant neighbour one base away suggests this may be a read error. CDR3 amino acids: CSASTSAETQYF. For the CDR3, the DNA is TGCAGTGCATCTACCTCTGCAGAGACCCAGTACTTC. This chain uses TRBV20-1 with TRBJ2-7; D uncertain. The J call is doubtful: the DNA matches TRBJ2-5 better. Germline loops: CDR1 DFQATT, CDR2 SNEGSKA (reference sequence). This CDR3 has 12 residues.

This chain uses TRBV2 with TRBJ1-2, with D maybe TRBD1 (6 bases). Per the germline V gene, CDR1 is SNHLY and CDR2 is FYNNEI. V lost 8 bases and J 4 bases, leaving 17 bases between the germline ends. This CDR3 has 14 residues. The CDR3, as DNA: TGTGCCAGCCGGGGGGCAAACCTCGTCTATGGCTACACCTTC. Translation: CASRGANLVYGYTF.

A few counts support this clonotype. The chain employs TRBV20-1 and TRBJ2-1; weak D call: TRBD1 (6 bases). V was cut by 6 bases and J by 4 bases, with 10 bases left in between. This CDR3 is built from 12 residues. Germline-derived CDR1 and CDR2 are DFQATT and SNEGSKA (reference sequence). The CDR3 DNA is TGCAGTGCCAGGACAGCGTACAATGAGCAGTTCTTC. Its protein product is CSARTAYNEQFF.

The CDR3 nucleotides are TGCGCCAGCAGCGAAGGGGGGGTACTGATGAACACTGAAGCTTTCTTT. Translation gives CASSEGGVLMNTEAFF. The chain links TRBV5-1 to TRBJ1-1; maybe TRBD1 (6 bases). The CDR3 is made up of 16 amino acids. Trimming took 4 bases from V and 0 from J, leaving 16 bases between them. Germline CDR1 reads SGHRS; CDR2 reads YFSETQ.

The chain couples TRBV5-6 to TRBJ1-6, with D possibly being TRBD1 (6 bases). Germline CDR1 and CDR2: SGHDT and YYEEEE. The CDR3 runs 16 residues. Trimming shortened V by 4 bases and J by 7 bases, and 18 bases separated the two germline ends. CDR3 loop: CASSPTGGARNSPLHF. In DNA, the CDR3 is TGTGCCAGCAGCCCCACCGGGGGGGCGAGGAATTCACCCCTCCACTTT. Full variable domain (remainder filled in from reference TRBV5-6 and TRBJ1-6): DAGVTQSPTHLIKTRGQQVTLRCSPKSGHDTVSWYQQALGQGPQFIFQYYEEEERQRGNFPDRFSGHQFPNYSSELNVNALLLGDSALYLCASSPTGGARNSPLHFGNGTRLTVT.

This clonotype appeared a single time. Relative to the germline gene, one junction end is altered; a read error may explain this. For the CDR3, the DNA is TGTGCCGGCAGACCCGGGACACCTAACGCCGGGGAGCTGTTTTTT. Protein sequence: CAGRPGTPNAGELFF. The chain joins TRBV12-3 or TRBV12-4 to TRBJ2-2; tentatively, D is TRBD1 (6 bases). This CDR3 is built from 15 residues.

The chain links TRBV3-1 to TRBJ2-1; D possibly corresponds to TRBD1 (6 bases). Trimming took off 0 bases at V and 7 bases at J, with 16 bases between the two ends. CDR3 length: 16 residues. Per germline, CDR1 LGHDT and CDR2 YNNKEL (reference sequence). The CDR3 DNA sequence: TGTGCCAGCAGCCAAGATCGGGAACAGGGTGGGAATGAGCAGTTCTTC. Translating gives CASSQDREQGGNEQFF.

The chain links TRBV4-1 to TRBJ1-2, with 8 bases lining up with TRBD1. V was clipped by 3 bases and J by 7 bases; unmatched bases: 13. Germline V gives CDR1 MGHRA, CDR2 YSYEKL. CDR3 length: 16 residues. The CDR3 here is CASSQTDRGYQAGYTF. The CDR3 DNA reads as TGCGCCAGCAGCCAGACTGACAGGGGTTATCAGGCTGGCTACACCTTC.

The chain has TRBV24-1 and TRBJ2-5; D remains ambiguous. Matching the DNA end better, TRBJ2-7 makes the J call doubtful. The CDR3 has 10 residues. Per the germline V gene, CDR1 is KGHDR and CDR2 is SFDVKD. The CDR3 reads CATAIREQYF. The CDR3 nucleotides read TGTGCCACCGCGATTCGCGAGCAGTACTTC.

Of note for this clonotype: This may come from a read error, since a much larger clone is one base off. This chain joins TRBV20-1 and TRBJ2-7; the D is unclear. Germline V gives CDR1 DFQATT, CDR2 SNEGSKA (reference sequence). The CDR3 length is 13 residues. With 0 bases removed from V and 7 bases from J, the gap between germline ends came to 13 bases. The CDR3 DNA reads as TGCAGTGCTAGAGATTGGCTATCCAATGAGCAGTACTTC. Protein product: CSARDWLSNEQYF.

This rearrangement joins TRBV30 to TRBJ2-1, with 11 nucleotides matching TRBD2. J lost 0 bases, V lost 3 bases, and 10 bases had no gene match. CDR3 length equals 18 residues. Germline values: CDR1 GTSNPN, CDR2 SVGIG (reference sequence). The DNA of the CDR3 is TGTGCCTGGAGGATCCTAGCGGGAGGCCGGAGCTCCTACAATGAGCAGTTCTTC. It specifies CAWRILAGGRSSYNEQFF.

The gene calls are TRBV5-6 and TRBJ1-1, with 7 nucleotides matching TRBD1. V lost 6 bases and J lost 0; bases outside the gene matches: 5. Looked up from germline, CDR1 is SGHDT and CDR2 is YYEEEE. The CDR3 runs 14 residues. CDR3 amino acids: CASKSGQLNTEAFF. The CDR3 DNA reads as TGTGCCAGCAAGTCGGGACAGCTGAACACTGAAGCTTTCTTT.

This clonotype has ten or more counts. The chain joins TRBV20-1 to TRBJ2-7; a possible D gene is TRBD1 (5 bases). V was clipped by 6 bases and J by 11 bases, with 14 bases between them. CDR1 and CDR2 from the germline V gene are DFQATT and SNEGSKA (reference sequence). The CDR3 has 10 amino acids. This chain's CDR3 is CSAKADTKYF. DNA for the CDR3: TGCAGTGCCAAGGCGGACACAAAGTACTTC.

This clonotype was counted only a few times. This chain uses TRBV15 with TRBJ1-4; D gene ambiguous. This CDR3 is 14 amino acids long. The V gene lost 2 bases and the J gene lost 4 bases, with 8 bases spanning the gap. Germline CDR1 LNHNV, CDR2 YYDKDF (reference sequence). The CDR3 bases are TGTGCCACCAGCAGACGGGTGTATAATGAAAAACTGTTTTTT. Translation gives CATSRRVYNEKLFF. Using reference TRBV15 and TRBJ1-4 for the parts outside the CDR3, the full variable domain is DAMVIQNPRYQVTQFGKPVTLSCSQTLNHNVMYWYQQKSSQAPKLLFHYYDKDFNNEADTPDNFQSRRPNTSFCFLDIRSPGLGDTAMYLCATSRRVYNEKLFFGSGTQLSVL.

Here the CDR3 DNA reads TGTGCCAGCAGTCCCAATGTTCCCACAGATACGCAGTATTTT. Its translation: CASSPNVPTDTQYF. The V call is TRBV27, the J call TRBJ2-3; no reliable D call. Germline lookup yields CDR1 MNHEY and CDR2 SMNVEV (reference sequence). The CDR3 loop spans 14 amino acids. V lost 5 bases, J lost 2 bases, and 11 bases lay in between.

The V and J genes are TRBV6-1 and TRBJ2-7; the D gene is possibly TRBD2 (6 bases). Germline V gene sequence: CDR1 MNHNS, CDR2 SASEGT. The V and J ends lost 4 bases and 0 bases respectively, with 10 bases between them. The CDR3 is 14 residues long. Here the CDR3 DNA reads TGTGCCAGCAGTGGGGACTGGAGCTCCTACGAGCAGTACTTC. It codes for CASSGDWSSYEQYF.

The chain combines TRBV7-7 with TRBJ2-1; D may correspond to TRBD1 or TRBD2 (5 bases each). Germline V gene data show CDR1 as SSHAT and CDR2 as FNYEAQ (reference sequence). This CDR3 comprises 16 residues. Trimming pared 6 bases from V and 0 bases from J, leaving 15 bases between. The CDR3 DNA reads as TGTGCCAGCAGTCGGATTGGGGGTAGCTCCTACAATGAGCAGTTCTTC. Translated, it gives CASSRIGGSSYNEQFF.

The gene calls are TRBV27 and TRBJ2-7; D remains ambiguous. Germline CDR1 and CDR2: MNHEY and SMNVEV (reference sequence). This CDR3 spans 15 amino acids. The V gene lost 0 bases and the J gene lost 5 bases, with 14 bases spanning the gap. The CDR3 region is CASSLSVEPKDEQYF. The CDR3 DNA reads TGTGCCAGCAGTTTATCGGTGGAGCCGAAGGACGAGCAGTACTTC.

The rearrangement uses TRBV24-1 and TRBJ2-7; no reliable D call. Germline-derived CDR1 and CDR2 are KGHDR and SFDVKD. The V and J ends lost 4 bases and 2 bases respectively, with 11 bases between them. The CDR3 has 14 amino acids. The CDR3 here is CATSEGKVAYEQYF. CDR3 sequence (DNA): TGTGCCACCAGTGAGGGAAAGGTAGCCTACGAGCAGTACTTC.